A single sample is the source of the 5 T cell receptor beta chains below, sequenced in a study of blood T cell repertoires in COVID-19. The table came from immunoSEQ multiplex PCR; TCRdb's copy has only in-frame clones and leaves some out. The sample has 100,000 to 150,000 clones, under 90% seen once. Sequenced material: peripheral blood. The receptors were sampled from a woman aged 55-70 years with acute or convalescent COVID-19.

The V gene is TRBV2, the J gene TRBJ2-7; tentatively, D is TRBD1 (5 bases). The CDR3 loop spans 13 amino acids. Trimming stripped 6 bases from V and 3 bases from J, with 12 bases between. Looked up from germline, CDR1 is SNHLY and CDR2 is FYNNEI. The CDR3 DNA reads TGTGCCAGCAGAGCCGACAGCTTCTACGAGCAGTACTTC. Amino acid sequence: CASRADSFYEQYF.

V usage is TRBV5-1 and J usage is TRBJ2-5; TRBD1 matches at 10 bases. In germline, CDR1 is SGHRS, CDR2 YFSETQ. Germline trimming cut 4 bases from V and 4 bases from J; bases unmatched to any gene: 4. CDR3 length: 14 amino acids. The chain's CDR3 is CASSPGQGRETQYF. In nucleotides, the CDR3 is TGCGCCAGCAGCCCGGGACAGGGGAGAGAGACCCAGTACTTC.

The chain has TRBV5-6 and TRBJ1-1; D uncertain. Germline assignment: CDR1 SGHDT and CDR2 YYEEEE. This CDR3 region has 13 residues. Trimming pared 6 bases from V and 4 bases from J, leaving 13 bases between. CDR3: CASIRVPGTEAFF. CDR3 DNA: TGTGCCAGCATCCGGGTTCCGGGCACTGAAGCTTTCTTT.

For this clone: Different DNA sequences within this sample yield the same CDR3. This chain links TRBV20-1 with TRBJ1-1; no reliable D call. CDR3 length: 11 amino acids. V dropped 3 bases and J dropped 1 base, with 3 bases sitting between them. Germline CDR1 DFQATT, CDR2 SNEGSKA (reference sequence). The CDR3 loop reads CSASRNTEAFF. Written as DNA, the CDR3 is TGCAGTGCTAGCCGGAACACTGAAGCTTTCTTT.

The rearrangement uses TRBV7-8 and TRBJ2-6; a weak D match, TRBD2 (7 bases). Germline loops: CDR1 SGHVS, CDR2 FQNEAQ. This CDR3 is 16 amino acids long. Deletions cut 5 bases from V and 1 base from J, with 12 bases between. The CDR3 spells CASSREGDSGANVLTF. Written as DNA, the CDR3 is TGTGCCAGCAGCAGGGAGGGGGATTCTGGGGCCAACGTCCTGACTTTC.